The next 18 T cell receptor beta chains were all read from a single sample in a study of T cells in Graves' hyperthyroidism and ophthalmopathy. The TCR beta CDR3 regions underwent amplification using RNA transcripts as the source. First-round RT-PCR with HTBI primers amplified the TCR CDR3 region. One entry per CDR3 protein, called by TCRdb with MiXCR from the multiplex PCR reads. The table includes 500,000 to 650,000 distinct CDR3 sequences, about 14% detected once. The sequencing input was blood. These receptor sequences come from a woman between 45 and 65 years old with Graves' ophthalmopathy.

This clonotype was recorded many times. The V call is TRBV2, the J call TRBJ1-1, with 8 bases that match TRBD1. V trimming: 1 base; J trimming: 5 bases; junction bases outside the gene matches: 3. This CDR3 contains 14 residues. From germline, CDR1 is SNHLY and CDR2 FYNNEI. The CDR3 reads CASSEGTGTTEAFF. The CDR3 DNA reads as TGTGCCAGCAGTGAAGGGACAGGGACAACTGAAGCTTTCTTT.

This clonotype was found many times. At one boundary the junction diverges from the germline segment, which might be a read error. V usage is TRBV7-7 and J usage is TRBJ2-1, with 7 bases fitting TRBD1. This CDR3 is built from 16 residues. Germline lookup yields CDR1 SSHAT and CDR2 FNYEAQ (reference sequence). The CDR3 loop reads CASSLERQGAYNEQFF. For the CDR3, the DNA is TGTGCTAGCAGCTTAGAGAGGCAGGGGGCCTACAATGAGCAGTTCTTC.

This clonotype occurred many times. The CDR3 is CASKTIRAGKMNTEAFF. CDR3 DNA: TGTGCCAGCAAAACTATTCGGGCAGGAAAGATGAACACTGAAGCTTTCTTT. The rearrangement links TRBV2 to TRBJ1-1; no reliable D call. This CDR3 is 17 amino acids long. V was clipped by 7 bases and J by 0 bases, with 21 bases between them. Germline V lookup: CDR1 SNHLY, CDR2 FYNNEI. Full variable domain (remainder filled in from reference TRBV2 and TRBJ1-1): EPEVTQTPSHQVTQMGQEVILRCVPISNHLYFYWYRQILGQKVEFLVSFYNNEISEKSEIFDDQFSVERPDGSNFTLKIRSTKLEDSAMYFCASKTIRAGKMNTEAFFGQGTRLTVV.

This clonotype was counted at least ten times. The chain joins TRBV28 to TRBJ2-7; maybe TRBD1 (6 bases). Germline lookup yields CDR1 MDHEN and CDR2 SYDVKM. The length of the CDR3 is 16 residues. V lost 2 bases, J lost 2 bases, and 16 bases lay in between. The CDR3 DNA reads TGTGCCAGCAGTTTAGGGGCAGGGGACCTAACCTACGAGCAGTACTTC. It specifies CASSLGAGDLTYEQYF.

The chain employs TRBV9 and TRBJ2-2, with 10 positions matching TRBD2. This CDR3 contains 15 residues. Germline-derived CDR1 and CDR2 are SGDLS and YYNGEE. The trim removed 2 bases at V and 8 bases at J, leaving 6 bases unmatched. CDR3 residues: CASSVGLAVVGELFF. The CDR3 DNA reads as TGTGCCAGCAGCGTTGGACTAGCGGTAGTGGGGGAGCTGTTTTTT.

The chain combines TRBV10-2 with TRBJ2-3; 10 bases are a match to TRBD2. The CDR3 has 16 residues. J lost 5 bases, V lost 2 bases, and 7 bases had no gene match. Germline V CDR1 and CDR2: WSHSY, SAAADI. CDR3 DNA: TGCGCCAGCAGTGAGATTCTAGCGGGAGTCAAAGATACGCAGTATTTT. Encoded protein: CASSEILAGVKDTQYF.

This clonotype was counted ten times or more. The chain recombines TRBV2 with TRBJ2-3; 12 bases agree with TRBD2. The CDR3 spans 18 residues. Trimming removed 7 bases from V and 2 bases from J; junction bases left unmatched: 13. Germline V lookup: CDR1 SNHLY, CDR2 FYNNEI. This CDR3 is CASTNPGTSGLYTDTQYF. In nucleotides, the CDR3 is TGTGCCAGCACCAACCCCGGGACTAGCGGGCTATACACAGATACGCAGTATTTT.

The gene calls are TRBV28 and TRBJ2-3; 14 bases are shared with TRBD2. J gave up 3 bases and V 5 bases, and 7 bases lay outside the gene matches. Germline-derived CDR1 and CDR2 are MDHEN and SYDVKM. The CDR3 is 17 amino acids. The CDR3 protein is CASSRGLAGALTDTQYF. Here the CDR3 DNA reads TGTGCCAGCAGTAGGGGACTAGCGGGAGCTTTGACAGATACGCAGTATTTT.

In its sample, this clonotype was seen a few times. The chain is built from TRBV6-1 and TRBJ2-2, with a tentative D call TRBD1 (5 bases). Trimming shortened V by 8 bases and J by 0 bases, and 16 bases separated the two germline ends. Germline V gene lookup returns CDR1 MNHNS and CDR2 SASEGT. The CDR3 length is 16 residues. Here the CDR3 reads CASRTPTVANTGELFF. The CDR3 nucleotides are TGTGCCAGCCGGACCCCGACAGTCGCGAACACCGGGGAGCTGTTTTTT.

This clonotype was recorded a few times. The chain is built from TRBV18 and TRBJ1-1; 7 bases align to TRBD1. In germline, CDR1 is KGHSH, CDR2 LQKENI. The V and J ends lost 4 bases and 2 bases, in that order; junction bases with no gene match: 10. The CDR3 consists of 16 residues. The CDR3: CASSLSTGTANTEAFF. In DNA form, the CDR3 reads TGTGCCAGCTCACTATCCACCGGGACAGCTAACACTGAAGCTTTCTTT.

This clonotype showed up many times. The chain links TRBV6-1 to TRBJ2-7, with TRBD2 matching 8 bases. This CDR3 comprises 13 residues. Trimming at V came to 3 bases and at J to 4 bases, leaving 2 bases not matched to a gene. Per germline, CDR1 MNHNS and CDR2 SASEGT. CDR3 in DNA: TGTGCCAGCAGTGAGCGGGAGGAATACGAGCAGTACTTC. This translates into CASSEREEYEQYF.

Turning to this clonotype: Possible read error: a much larger clone is one base away. This rearrangement joins TRBV14 to TRBJ2-1; D is possibly TRBD2 (6 bases). The CDR3 is 14 residues long. Germline lookup yields CDR1 SGHDN and CDR2 FVKESK. The V gene lost 5 bases and the J gene lost 3 bases, with 11 bases spanning the gap. In DNA form, the CDR3 reads TGTGCCAGCAGCGACCGGGACTTCTACAATGAGCAGTTCTTC. Its protein is CASSDRDFYNEQFF.

This clonotype was found many times. The chain couples TRBV12-3 or TRBV12-4 to TRBJ2-1; TRBD2 matches at 9 bases. V was clipped by 0 bases and J by 9 bases; unmatched bases: 3. This CDR3 is 14 amino acids long. CDR3 sequence: CASSLASGRTEQFF. The CDR3 region has the DNA TGTGCCAGCAGTTTAGCTAGCGGGAGAACTGAGCAGTTCTTC.

This clonotype was detected a few times. The chain is built from TRBV27 and TRBJ2-7; TRBD2 matches 12 bases. Germline CDR1 is MNHEY and CDR2 is SMNVEV (reference sequence). The V and J ends lost 10 bases and 2 bases, in that order; junction bases with no gene match: 9. This CDR3 is built from 15 residues. CDR3 coding DNA: TGTGCCACACGACTAGCGGGAGAGGGTGCCTACGAGCAGTACTTC. Its protein is CATRLAGEGAYEQYF.

This clonotype showed up just a few times. V is TRBV5-8 and J is TRBJ1-5; the match to TRBD1 covers 12 bases. The junction had 13 bases not matched to a gene; V was cut back by 4 bases and J by 2 bases. The germline V gene encodes CDR1 SGHTS and CDR2 YDEGEE. This CDR3 contains 19 residues. The CDR3 region has the DNA TGTGCCAGCAGCCAAACCGGGACAGGGGGCCAACCCGGCAATCAGCCCCAGCATTTT. Its protein is CASSQTGTGGQPGNQPQHF.

This clonotype came up many times. The chain is built from TRBV28 and TRBJ2-7; possibly TRBD1 or TRBD2 for D (5 bases each). Looked up from germline, CDR1 is MDHEN and CDR2 is SYDVKM. CDR3 length: 18 residues. The germline V and J ends were trimmed by 0 bases and 0 bases, with 18 bases remaining between them. CDR3 sequence (DNA): TGTGCCAGCAGTTTATGGGGGCGGGCGGATCTTTCCTCCTACGAGCAGTACTTC. Its protein product is CASSLWGRADLSSYEQYF.

The rearrangement links TRBV12-3 or TRBV12-4 to TRBJ1-3; 9 bases are shared with TRBD1. After removal of 6 bases from V and 2 bases from J, the junction contained 8 bases not matched to a gene. The CDR3 is 16 amino acids. CDR3 coding DNA: TGTGCCAGCAGAGCGTTACAGGGGGCGGCTGGAAACACCATATATTTT. It specifies CASRALQGAAGNTIYF.

The chain uses TRBV15 and TRBJ2-4; a possible D gene is TRBD1 (6 bases). The germline CDR1 and CDR2 sequences are LNHNV and YYDKDF (reference sequence). The germline V and J ends were trimmed by 4 bases and 6 bases, with 10 bases remaining between them. This CDR3 is 13 amino acids long. CDR3 protein: CATSKTDRNIQYF. The CDR3 nucleotides read TGTGCCACCAGCAAGACGGACAGAAACATTCAGTACTTC.